The 25 T cell receptor beta chains listed next were all sequenced from one sample in a study of blood T cell repertoires in COVID-19. The protocol was immunoSEQ multiplex PCR, while the TCRdb copy is restricted to in-frame clones and leaves out a portion. The sample lists roughly 60,000 clones, 88% occurring once. The specimen sequenced was peripheral blood. These receptor sequences come from a man aged 50 or older with active COVID-19.

This clone came up once. This sequence joins TRBV12-5 and TRBJ2-7, with D tentatively TRBD1 (5 bases). This CDR3 has 19 residues. In germline, CDR1 is LGHNT, CDR2 FRNRAP. The V end lost 3 bases, the J end lost 2 bases, and 26 bases lay between the germline ends. For the CDR3, the DNA is TGTGCTAGTGGTTTTAGCCGACAGCCTGAATATTATTTGGCCTACGAGCAGTACTTC. It specifies CASGFSRQPEYYLAYEQYF. Based on the CDR3 plus reference TRBV12-5 and TRBJ2-7, the full variable domain is DARVTQTPRHKVTEMGQEVTMRCQPILGHNTVFWYRQTMMQGLELLAYFRNRAPLDDSGMPKDRFSAEMPDATLATLKIQPSEPRDSAVYFCASGFSRQPEYYLAYEQYFGPGTRLTVT.

The chain has TRBV18 and TRBJ2-7; TRBD2 might be the D (5 bases). The CDR3 covers 16 residues. The V and J ends lost 0 bases and 0 bases respectively, with 12 bases between them. From germline, CDR1 is KGHSH and CDR2 LQKENI. CDR3 sequence (DNA): TGTGCCAGCTCACCACCGGGGAGCCTGACCTCCTACGAGCAGTACTTC. This gives the protein CASSPPGSLTSYEQYF.

This CDR3 is CASSRTGGSQPQHF. The CDR3 bases are TGTGCCAGCAGCCGAACAGGGGGCTCTCAGCCCCAGCATTTT. The chain has TRBV3-1 (or the pseudogene TRBV3-2) and TRBJ1-5; 9 bases map to TRBD1. Trimming cost V 4 bases and J 6 bases; bases outside gene matches: 4. The CDR3 contains 14 residues. Germline CDR1 reads LGHDT; CDR2 reads YNNKEL (reference sequence).

The chain has TRBV18 and TRBJ2-7, with 7 nucleotides matching TRBD1. Germline V gene data show CDR1 as KGHSH and CDR2 as LQKENI. The CDR3 runs to 14 residues. V was pared by 6 bases and J by 2 bases, with 7 bases of the junction left unmatched. DNA for the CDR3: TGTGCCAGCTCTCCGGGACAGACTCCCTACGAGCAGTACTTC. This encodes CASSPGQTPYEQYF.

The chain combines TRBV3-1 (or the pseudogene TRBV3-2) with TRBJ2-2, with TRBD1 as a possible D gene (5 bases). Trimming shortened V by 4 bases and J by 8 bases, and 11 bases separated the two germline ends. CDR1 and CDR2 from the germline V gene are LGHDT and YNNKEL (reference sequence). The CDR3 length is 13 residues. For the CDR3, the DNA is TGTGCCAGCAGCCTCCTCAGGGCTGGGGAGCTGTTTTTT. This gives the protein CASSLLRAGELFF.

V is TRBV6-5 and J is TRBJ1-1, with D perhaps TRBD1 (5 bases). V lost 4 bases to trimming and J lost 6 bases, with 9 bases between them. Looked up from germline, CDR1 is MNHEY and CDR2 is SVGAGI. The CDR3 runs to 12 residues. CDR3 DNA sequence: TGTGCCAGCAGTTGGGGAGGGGCTGAAGCTTTCTTT. Its protein product is CASSWGGAEAFF.

The chain links TRBV11-3 to TRBJ2-2; D possibly corresponds to TRBD2 (6 bases). Germline CDR1 is SGHNT and CDR2 is YENEEA. The CDR3 runs 16 residues. V dropped 5 bases and J dropped 5 bases, with 18 bases sitting between them. The CDR3 bases are TGTGCCAGCAGCCCTTCCAGACTAGAAAAAACCGGGGAGCTGTTTTTT. Its protein is CASSPSRLEKTGELFF.

The CDR3 loop is CAWRQDNYGYTF. The CDR3 nucleotides are TGTGCCTGGAGACAGGACAACTATGGCTACACCTTC. V is TRBV30 and J is TRBJ1-2, with D perhaps matching TRBD1 (5 bases). The ends were cut back, 3 bases at V and 2 bases at J, with 7 bases in the middle. CDR1 and CDR2 from the germline V gene are GTSNPN and SVGIG (reference sequence). The CDR3 spans 12 residues.

The rearrangement joins TRBV7-2 to TRBJ2-5; 10 nucleotides agree with TRBD2. With V trimmed by 8 bases and J by 0 bases, 9 bases remained unmatched. Looked up from germline, CDR1 is SGHTA and CDR2 is FQGNSA. CDR3 length equals 16 residues. Here the CDR3 DNA reads TGTGCCAGCGGTACTAGCGGGACCTCGTACCAAGAGACCCAGTACTTC. Translating gives CASGTSGTSYQETQYF.

The chain employs TRBV9 and TRBJ1-1; tentatively, D is TRBD1 (6 bases). The CDR3 spans 16 residues. Germline loops: CDR1 SGDLS, CDR2 YYNGEE. The V end lost 4 bases, the J end lost 0 bases, and 16 bases lay between the germline ends. CDR3 loop: CASSFRGFRMNTEAFF. CDR3 DNA: TGTGCCAGCAGCTTTAGGGGGTTCCGGATGAACACTGAAGCTTTCTTT.

The chain is built from TRBV5-4 and TRBJ1-1; 7 nucleotides match TRBD1. The V gene end was trimmed by 4 bases and the J gene end by 2 bases; junction bases not matched to a gene: 5. Germline CDR1 and CDR2: SGHNT and YYREEE (reference sequence). There are 14 residues in the CDR3. The CDR3 sequence: CASSMGQINTEAFF. CDR3 nucleotides: TGTGCCAGCAGCATGGGACAGATAAACACTGAAGCTTTCTTT.

This sequence joins TRBV7-2 and TRBJ2-2; D ambiguous. V dropped 5 bases and J dropped 1 base, with 8 bases sitting between them. CDR1 is SGHTA and CDR2 is FQGNSA in the germline V gene. The CDR3 consists of 14 residues. The CDR3 DNA is TGTGCCAGCAGCAACACCTGGAACACCGGGGAGCTGTTTTTT. Translating it yields CASSNTWNTGELFF.

This chain links TRBV7-9 with TRBJ1-2; possibly TRBD1 for D (5 bases). Trimming left V 1 base short and J 1 base short, with 10 bases between. Germline CDR1 reads SEHNR; CDR2 reads FQNEAQ (reference sequence). This CDR3 has 15 amino acids. CDR3 sequence: CASSLEAGGNYGYTF. The CDR3 DNA is TGTGCCAGCAGCTTAGAGGCCGGGGGTAACTATGGCTACACCTTC.

This chain connects TRBV9 to TRBJ2-3; D is unclear. Trimming took off 0 bases at V and 2 bases at J, with 7 bases between the two ends. The length of the CDR3 is 14 residues. CDR1 SGDLS and CDR2 YYNGEE come from the germline V gene. Here the CDR3 DNA reads TGTGCCAGCAGCGTAGGTCTCTCCACAGATACGCAGTATTTT. Amino acid sequence: CASSVGLSTDTQYF. The variable domain in full, completed from reference TRBV9 and TRBJ2-3, reads DSGVTQTPKHLITATGQRVTLRCSPRSGDLSVYWYQQSLDQGLQFLIQYYNGEERAKGNILERFSAQQFPDLHSELNLSSLELGDSALYFCASSVGLSTDTQYFGPGTRLTVL.

The chain carries TRBV29-1 and TRBJ2-3; D is uncertain. Germline CDR1 and CDR2: SQVTM and ANQGSEA. The germline V and J ends were trimmed by 1 base and 2 bases, with 10 bases remaining between them. This CDR3 is 14 amino acids long. CDR3 residues: CSVEGGPHTDTQYF. CDR3 bases: TGCAGCGTTGAAGGAGGCCCTCACACAGATACGCAGTATTTT.

The table lists this clone with a count of one. No DNA is shown, since the ends of the CDR3 on it are uncertain; the CDR3 is the one TCRdb lists. V gene TRBV21-1 combines with J gene TRBJ2-1; the table's D call, TRBD2, has no DNA check behind it. TRBV21-1 is designated a pseudogene. The CDR3 region is 17 residues in length, termini included. CDR3 sequence: CASSKGTVGGGTCEQFF.

The chain employs TRBV4-1 and TRBJ1-4; possibly TRBD1 for D (6 bases). Trimming removed 1 base at V and 6 bases at J, with 12 bases between. Germline V gives CDR1 MGHRA, CDR2 YSYEKL. This CDR3 comprises 15 residues. The CDR3 DNA follows: TGCGCCAGCAGCCAAGGCAGGGGAGGGGATGAAAAACTGTTTTTT. Amino acids: CASSQGRGGDEKLFF.

This clone was recorded a few times. The rearrangement uses TRBV6-4 and TRBJ1-5; a possible D gene is TRBD1 (5 bases). V lost 8 bases and J lost 1, with 15 bases in between. CDR3 size: 15 residues. Germline CDR1 is MRHNA and CDR2 is SNTAGT. Here the CDR3 DNA reads TGTGCCAGCCCCACCCAGGGCCGGAGCAATCAGCCCCAGCATTTT. It translates to CASPTQGRSNQPQHF.

The V gene is TRBV19, the J gene TRBJ1-5; 9 bases fit TRBD1. V trimming: 11 bases; J trimming: 3 bases; junction bases outside the gene matches: 5. The CDR3 consists of 13 residues. CDR1 LNHDA and CDR2 SQIVND come from the germline V gene (reference sequence). The CDR3 reads CAGGTGYNQPQHF. The CDR3 nucleotides are TGTGCCGGAGGGACAGGGTACAATCAGCCCCAGCATTTT.

CDR3 residues: CASSRNRDSPLHF. The CDR3 DNA follows: TGTGCCAGCAGCCGCAACAGGGATTCACCCCTCCACTTT. J is TRBJ1-6 and V is TRBV6-5; a possible D gene is TRBD1 (6 bases). The germline V and J ends were trimmed by 6 bases and 8 bases, with 11 bases remaining between them. The CDR3 totals 13 residues. The V gene's germline CDR1 is MNHEY and CDR2 SVGAGI.

Comments on this clone: The same CDR3 is also encoded by other DNA sequences in this sample. This sequence joins TRBV18 and TRBJ1-1; 7 bases line up with TRBD1. This CDR3 has 12 amino acids. Germline CDR1 reads KGHSH; CDR2 reads LQKENI. V was pared by 6 bases and J by 8 bases, with 6 bases of the junction left unmatched. The CDR3 region is CASSTRDSEAFF. CDR3 nucleotide sequence: TGTGCCAGCTCGACCCGGGACAGCGAAGCTTTCTTT. The full variable domain, rest sourced from reference TRBV18 and TRBJ1-1, is NAGVMQNPRHLVRRRGQEARLRCSPMKGHSHVYWYRQLPEEGLKFMVYLQKENIIDESGMPKERFSAEFPKEGPSILRIQQVVRGDSAAYFCASSTRDSEAFFGQGTRLTVV.

The chain has TRBV29-1 and TRBJ2-1; 10 nucleotides agree with TRBD1. The germline CDR1 and CDR2 sequences are SQVTM and ANQGSEA. The junction had 7 bases not matched to a gene; V was cut back by 4 bases and J by 4 bases. CDR3 length equals 15 residues. Here the CDR3 reads CSVGRGTGDYNEQFF. For the CDR3, the DNA is TGCAGCGTTGGACGGGGGACAGGGGATTACAATGAGCAGTTCTTC.

As DNA, the CDR3 is TGTGCCAGCAGCTTGGGAGGTGCGACCGGGGAGCTGTTTTTT. It yields the protein CASSLGGATGELFF. The V and J genes are TRBV5-8 and TRBJ2-2; D is uncertain. CDR1 SGHTS and CDR2 YDEGEE come from the germline V gene. The V and J ends lost 0 bases and 5 bases respectively, with 8 bases between them. This CDR3 is 14 amino acids long.

The chain combines TRBV7-9 with TRBJ1-1; 8 bases map to TRBD1. CDR1 SEHNR and CDR2 FQNEAQ come from the germline V gene (reference sequence). The CDR3 length is 15 residues. The V and J ends lost 5 bases and 8 bases, in that order; junction bases with no gene match: 13. The CDR3 nucleotides are TGTGCCAGCAGCCCCAAATCAACAGGGGGGAAGGAAGCTTTCTTT. Translating it yields CASSPKSTGGKEAFF.

The chain joins TRBV6-5 to TRBJ1-5, with D hard to call. Germline V CDR1 and CDR2: MNHEY, SVGAGI. The CDR3 has 16 amino acids. With 0 bases removed from V and 1 base from J, the gap between germline ends came to 10 bases. The CDR3: CASSYSVQLSNQPQHF. In DNA form, the CDR3 reads TGTGCCAGCAGTTACTCAGTACAGCTGAGCAATCAGCCCCAGCATTTT.